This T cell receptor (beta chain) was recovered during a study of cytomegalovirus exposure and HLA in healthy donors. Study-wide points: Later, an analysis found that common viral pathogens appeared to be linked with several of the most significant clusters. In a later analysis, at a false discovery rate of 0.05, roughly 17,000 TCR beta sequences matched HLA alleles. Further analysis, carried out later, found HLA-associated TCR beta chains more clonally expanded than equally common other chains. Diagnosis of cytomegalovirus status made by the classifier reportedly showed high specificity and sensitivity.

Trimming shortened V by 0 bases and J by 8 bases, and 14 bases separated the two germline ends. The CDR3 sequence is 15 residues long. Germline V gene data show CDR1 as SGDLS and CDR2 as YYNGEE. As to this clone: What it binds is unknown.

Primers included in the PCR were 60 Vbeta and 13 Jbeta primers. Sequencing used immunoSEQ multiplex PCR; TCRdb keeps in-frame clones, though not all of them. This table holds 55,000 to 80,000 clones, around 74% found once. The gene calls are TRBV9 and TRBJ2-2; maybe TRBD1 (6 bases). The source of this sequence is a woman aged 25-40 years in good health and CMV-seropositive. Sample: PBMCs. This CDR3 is CASSVESQGLGELFF. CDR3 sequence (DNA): TGTGCCAGCAGCGTAGAGTCGCAGGGGCTAGGGGAGCTGTTTTTT.